The clone carrying this T cell receptor beta chain was seen ten or more times. Antigen unknown. This entry belongs to a study of spatial heterogeneity in lung cancer. Overall study context: Raw reads showed each unique TCR and UMI combination turning up more than ten times on average. General study points: Relative to follow-up, resection was when ubiquitous expanded tumor TCRs appeared more in blood.

Individually, TCR cDNA molecules were each labelled with a unique molecular identifier. MiXCR, applied by TCRdb to the 5' RACE reads, yields one record per CDR3 protein. The sample lists 10,000 to 12,000 distinct CDR3 sequences; around 9.4% were seen once. CDR1 is SGHRS and CDR2 is YFSETQ in the germline V gene. Trimming took 5 bases from V and 4 from J, leaving 12 bases between them. This CDR3 spans 13 amino acids. This sample's time point: sample taken at primary tumor resection. From tumor, nontumor lung or frozen PBMC, whole RNA was taken unsorted for sequencing. The chain combines TRBV5-1 with TRBJ1-2; D unresolved. The TCR originated in a male donor with early-stage non-small cell lung cancer. The starting material was PBMCs, obtained at surgery. Here the CDR3 DNA reads TGCGCCAGCAGTCCACCTGAGGGCTATGGCTACACCTTC. This gives the protein CASSPPEGYGYTF.